A selection of T cell receptor beta chains follows, all from one sample in a study of identical twins. TCRdb reanalysed the 5' RACE reads using MiXCR and keeps one entry per CDR3 protein. The table lists hundreds of thousands of distinct CDR3 sequences, 21% of them singletons. This sample was shared with a second study, whose subject was T cells expressing NK-cell markers.

Material: PBMCs. These receptors were collected from a woman between 18 and 29 years old in good health. CDR3s leave out the opening cysteine and the closing phenylalanine or tryptophan. Rows give clone size only sometimes, using once, few, many, or a class for an expanded clone.

v_call	j_call	clone_size	cdr3_aa
TRBV5-1	TRBJ2-1	-	ASSLVAGTHNEQF
TRBV29-1	TRBJ2-1	few	SGTDSSYNEQF
TRBV5-5	TRBJ1-1	-	ASSPDRGRNTEAF
TRBV3-1	TRBJ2-4	few	ASSHGNPLAKNIQY
TRBV10-3	TRBJ2-7	-	AISESGARLARSYEQY
TRBV12-3/TRBV12-4	TRBJ2-1	-	ASSLSGTNYNEQF
TRBV29-1	TRBJ2-5	-	SVGVGSAGETQY
TRBV10-1	TRBJ1-1	-	ASSESIVAVTEAF
TRBV5-1	TRBJ1-2	few	ASSLERWGYGYT
TRBV9	TRBJ2-5	few	ASSVSGGSQETQY
TRBV30	TRBJ1-1	once	AWGGGHAAF
TRBV12-3/TRBV12-4	TRBJ2-7	-	ASSQGVHKYEQY
TRBV19	TRBJ2-7	few	ASSPTSGSFSSYEQY
TRBV7-6	TRBJ2-7	-	ASSGDGGYEQY
TRBV6-2/TRBV6-3	TRBJ2-3	-	ASKVEDTQY
TRBV5-1	TRBJ2-1	-	ASTRLGLAGGNEQF
TRBV10-3	TRBJ2-3	few	AISDYGSGTTDTQY
TRBV9	TRBJ2-1	-	ASSVDPSVEQF
TRBV29-1	TRBJ1-3	many	SVFDPKGGNTIY
TRBV4-3	TRBJ2-3	-	ASSQEVRADTQY
TRBV7-9	TRBJ1-2	few	ASSRASDGGYT
TRBV20-1	TRBJ2-7	many	SARTPGLAGKWY
TRBV19	TRBJ1-4	-	ASSISTNEKLF
TRBV27	TRBJ2-5	few	ASGPRKGQETQY
TRBV5-8	TRBJ2-7	-	ASSLAAGTGDSYEQY
TRBV30	TRBJ2-7	-	AWGQGPEQY
TRBV5-1	TRBJ2-7	few	ASRVPGTAAYEQY
TRBV5-1	TRBJ2-3	-	ASSSGTVGTDTQY
TRBV7-2	TRBJ2-7	-	ASSLVDRFPTY
TRBV7-2	TRBJ2-3	many	ASSFVPDTQY
TRBV5-4	TRBJ1-3	-	ASSLAPHSGNTIY
TRBV6-2/TRBV6-3	TRBJ2-5	few	ASRPPGDAYQETQY
TRBV12-3/TRBV12-4	TRBJ1-1	few	ASRDRGLGVNTEAF
TRBV10-3	TRBJ2-7	few	AISGQASGSPYEQY
TRBV12-3/TRBV12-4	TRBJ2-1	-	ASSFTRDEQF
TRBV7-9	TRBJ2-2	-	ASSILAGNTGELF
TRBV12-3/TRBV12-4	TRBJ1-1	few	ASTSGGQGRAF
TRBV9	TRBJ2-1	-	ASSVKDSKDEQF
TRBV6-1	TRBJ1-5	-	ASSQGGGQPQH
TRBV7-9	TRBJ1-2	once	ASVSGALYGYT
TRBV13	TRBJ2-7	many	ASSLTTSEQY